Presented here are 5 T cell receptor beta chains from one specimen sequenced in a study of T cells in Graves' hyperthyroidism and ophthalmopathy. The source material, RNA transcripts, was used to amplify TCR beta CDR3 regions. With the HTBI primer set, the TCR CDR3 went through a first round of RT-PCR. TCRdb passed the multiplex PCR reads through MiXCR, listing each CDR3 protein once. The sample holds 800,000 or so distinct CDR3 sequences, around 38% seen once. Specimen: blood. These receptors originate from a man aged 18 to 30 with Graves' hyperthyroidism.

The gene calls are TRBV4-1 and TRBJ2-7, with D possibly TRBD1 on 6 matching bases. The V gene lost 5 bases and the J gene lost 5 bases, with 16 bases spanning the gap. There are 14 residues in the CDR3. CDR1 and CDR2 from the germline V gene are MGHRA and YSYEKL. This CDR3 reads CASSKDSNPDEQYF. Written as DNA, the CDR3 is TGCGCCAGCAGCAAGGACAGTAATCCGGACGAGCAGTACTTC.

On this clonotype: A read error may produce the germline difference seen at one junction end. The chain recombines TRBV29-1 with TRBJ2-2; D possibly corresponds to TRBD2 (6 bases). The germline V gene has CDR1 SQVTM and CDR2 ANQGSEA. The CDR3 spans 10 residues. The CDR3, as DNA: TGCAGCGTTGACAGCGGGCAGCTGTTTTTT. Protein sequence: CSVDSGQLFF.

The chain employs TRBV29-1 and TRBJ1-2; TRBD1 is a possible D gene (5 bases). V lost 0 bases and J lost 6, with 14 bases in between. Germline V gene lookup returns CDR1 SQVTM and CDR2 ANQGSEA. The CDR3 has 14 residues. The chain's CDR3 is CSVEDRGEVDGYTF. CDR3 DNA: TGCAGCGTTGAAGATCGAGGGGAGGTTGATGGCTACACCTTC.

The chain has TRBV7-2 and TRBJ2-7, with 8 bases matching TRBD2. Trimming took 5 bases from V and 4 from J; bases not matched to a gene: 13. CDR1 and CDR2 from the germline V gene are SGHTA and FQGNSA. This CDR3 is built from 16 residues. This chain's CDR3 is CASSPWPAGDLYEQYF. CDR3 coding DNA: TGTGCCAGCAGCCCCTGGCCAGCGGGGGACCTTTACGAGCAGTACTTC.

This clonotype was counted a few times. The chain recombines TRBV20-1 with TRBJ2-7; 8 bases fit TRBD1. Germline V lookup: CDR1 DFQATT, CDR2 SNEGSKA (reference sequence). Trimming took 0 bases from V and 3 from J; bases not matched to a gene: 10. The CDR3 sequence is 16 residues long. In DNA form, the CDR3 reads TGCAGTGCTAGAGATCCCGCAGGGGGCGTATTCTACGAGCAGTACTTC. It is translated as CSARDPAGGVFYEQYF.